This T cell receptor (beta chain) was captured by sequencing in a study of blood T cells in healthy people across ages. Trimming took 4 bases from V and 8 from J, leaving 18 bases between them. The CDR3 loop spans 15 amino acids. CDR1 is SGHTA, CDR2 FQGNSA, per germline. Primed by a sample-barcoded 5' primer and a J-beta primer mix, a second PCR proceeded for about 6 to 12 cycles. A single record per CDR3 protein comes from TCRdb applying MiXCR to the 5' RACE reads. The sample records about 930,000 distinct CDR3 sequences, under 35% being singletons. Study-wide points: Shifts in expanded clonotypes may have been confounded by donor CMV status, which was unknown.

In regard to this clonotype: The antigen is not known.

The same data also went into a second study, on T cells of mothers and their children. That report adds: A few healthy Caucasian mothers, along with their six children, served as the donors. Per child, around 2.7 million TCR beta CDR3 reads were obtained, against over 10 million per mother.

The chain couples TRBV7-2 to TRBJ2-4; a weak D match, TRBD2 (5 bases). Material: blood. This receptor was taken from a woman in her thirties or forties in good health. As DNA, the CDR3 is TGTGCCAGCAGCTACGACGGGAATGGGGTTGACATTCAGTACTTC. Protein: CASSYDGNGVDIQYF. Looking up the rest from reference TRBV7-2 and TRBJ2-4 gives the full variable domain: GAGVSQSPSNKVTEKGKDVELRCDPISGHTALYWYRQSLGQGLEFLIYFQGNSAPDKSGLPSDRFSAERTGGSVSTLTIQRTQQEDSAVYLCASSYDGNGVDIQYFGAGTRLSVL.